The entry below describes one T cell receptor (beta chain). Its antigen is undetermined. PCR used 60 Vbeta primers and 13 Jbeta primers. Repertoires were generated with immunoSEQ multiplex PCR, while TCRdb's copy carries only in-frame clones and drops some. Counted here are approximately 120,000 clones, approximately 71% occurring once; the ten biggest clones make up 8.4%. These data are taken from a study of cytomegalovirus exposure and HLA in healthy donors. The CDR3 is 15 amino acids. Losses at the gene ends were 6 bases for V and 0 bases for J; bases not matched to a gene: 5. Germline V lookup: CDR1 KGHSY, CDR2 FQNENV. Overall study findings and caveats: Some V segments, including TRBV6-2 and TRBV6-3, were excluded as indistinguishable. Most of the CMV-associated TCR beta chains (in a later analysis) appeared to be HLA-restricted. When a later analysis compared HLA-associated TCR beta chains with equally common others, the HLA-associated chains turned out to be more clonally expanded and to have lower generation probabilities.

The receptor was isolated from a man between 35 and 55 years old in good health and CMV-seronegative. This chain links TRBV16 with TRBJ1-5, with 7 bases fitting TRBD1. The sample comprised PBMCs. CDR3 nucleotide sequence: TGTGCCAGCAGGCCAGGGGGGAATAGCAATCAGCCCCAGCATTTT. Its translation: CASRPGGNSNQPQHF.